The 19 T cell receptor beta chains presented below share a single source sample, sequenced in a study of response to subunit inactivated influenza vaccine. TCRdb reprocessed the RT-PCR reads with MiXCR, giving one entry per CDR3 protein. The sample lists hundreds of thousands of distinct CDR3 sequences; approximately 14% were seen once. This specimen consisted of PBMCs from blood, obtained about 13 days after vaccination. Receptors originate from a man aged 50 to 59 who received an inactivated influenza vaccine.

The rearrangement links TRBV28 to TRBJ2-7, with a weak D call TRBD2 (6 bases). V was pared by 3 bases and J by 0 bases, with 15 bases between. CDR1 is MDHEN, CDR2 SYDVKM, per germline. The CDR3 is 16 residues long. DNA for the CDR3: TGTGCCAGCAGTTTCGGGGTTTTGGGGGGCTCCTACGAGCAGTACTTC. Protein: CASSFGVLGGSYEQYF. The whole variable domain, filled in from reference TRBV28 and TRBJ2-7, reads DVKVTQSSRYLVKRTGEKVFLECVQDMDHENMFWYRQDPGLGLRLIYFSYDVKMKEKGDIPEGYSVSREKKERFSLILESASTNQTSMYLCASSFGVLGGSYEQYFGPGTRLTVT.

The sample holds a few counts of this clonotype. This CDR3 is CASSHDPDSALNEQFF. In nucleotides, the CDR3 is TGTGCCAGCAGCCACGACCCGGACAGCGCCCTCAATGAGCAGTTCTTC. This rearrangement joins TRBV4-2 to TRBJ2-1; a possible D gene is TRBD1 (6 bases). Per the germline V gene, CDR1 is LGHNA and CDR2 is YNFKEQ. The ends were cut back, 3 bases at V and 6 bases at J, with 18 bases in the middle. This CDR3 contains 16 residues.

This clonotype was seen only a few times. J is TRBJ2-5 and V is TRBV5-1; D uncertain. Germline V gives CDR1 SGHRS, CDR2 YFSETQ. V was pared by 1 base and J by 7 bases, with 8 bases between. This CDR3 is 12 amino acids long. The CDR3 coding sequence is TGCGCCAGCAGCTTGTCCTGGGGGACCCAGTACTTC. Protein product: CASSLSWGTQYF.

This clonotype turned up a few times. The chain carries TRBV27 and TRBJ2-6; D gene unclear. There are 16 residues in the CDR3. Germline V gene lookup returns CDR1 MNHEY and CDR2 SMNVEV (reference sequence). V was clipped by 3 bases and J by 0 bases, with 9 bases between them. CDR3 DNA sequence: TGTGCCAGCAGTTTCTCTATTAGCTCTGGGGCCAACGTCCTGACTTTC. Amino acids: CASSFSISSGANVLTF.

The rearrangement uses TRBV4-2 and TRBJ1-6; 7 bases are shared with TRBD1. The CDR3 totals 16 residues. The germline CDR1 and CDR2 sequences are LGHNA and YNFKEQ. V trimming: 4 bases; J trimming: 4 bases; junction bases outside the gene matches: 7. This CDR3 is CASSPQGTGYNSPLHF. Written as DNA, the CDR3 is TGTGCCAGCAGCCCACAGGGGACGGGGTATAATTCACCCCTCCACTTT.

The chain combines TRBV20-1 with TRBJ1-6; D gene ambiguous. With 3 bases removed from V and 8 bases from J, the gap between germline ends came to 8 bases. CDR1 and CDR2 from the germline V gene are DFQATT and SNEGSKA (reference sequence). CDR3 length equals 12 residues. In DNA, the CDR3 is TGCAGTGCTAGTTCCGGGGATTCACCCCTCCACTTT. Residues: CSASSGDSPLHF.

This chain's CDR3 is CASTRGGNTIYF. CDR3 coding DNA: TGTGCCAGCACTAGGGGGGGAAACACCATATATTTT. The rearrangement links TRBV12-3 or TRBV12-4 to TRBJ1-3; TRBD1 might be the D (6 bases). V dropped 7 bases and J dropped 4 bases, with 8 bases sitting between them. CDR3 size: 12 residues.

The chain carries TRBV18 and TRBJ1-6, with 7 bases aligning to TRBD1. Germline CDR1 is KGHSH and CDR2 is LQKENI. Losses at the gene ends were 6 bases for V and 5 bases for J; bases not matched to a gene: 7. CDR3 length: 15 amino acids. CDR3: CASSDRVSDNSPLHF. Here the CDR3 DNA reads TGTGCCAGCTCCGACAGGGTGTCGGATAATTCACCCCTCCACTTT.

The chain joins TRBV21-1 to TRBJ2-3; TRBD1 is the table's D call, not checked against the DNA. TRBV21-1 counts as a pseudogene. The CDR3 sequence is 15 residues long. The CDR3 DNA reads TGTGCCAGCAGCAAAGGGGGCGGAGGCTCAGATACGCAGTATTTT. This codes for CASSKGGGGSDTQYF.

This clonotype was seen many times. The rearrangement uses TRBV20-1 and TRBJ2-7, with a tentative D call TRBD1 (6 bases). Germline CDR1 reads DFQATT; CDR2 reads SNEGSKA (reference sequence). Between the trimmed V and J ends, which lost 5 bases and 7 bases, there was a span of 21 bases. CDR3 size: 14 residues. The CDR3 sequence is CSAPQTGGAKEQYF. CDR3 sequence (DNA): TGCAGTGCTCCCCAGACAGGAGGTGCAAAAGAGCAGTACTTC.

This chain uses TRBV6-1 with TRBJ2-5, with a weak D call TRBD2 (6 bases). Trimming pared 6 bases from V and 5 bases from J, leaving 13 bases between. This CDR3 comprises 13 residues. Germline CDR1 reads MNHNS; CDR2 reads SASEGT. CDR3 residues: CASSQVGRETQYF. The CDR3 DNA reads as TGTGCCAGCAGCCAAGTGGGGAGGGAGACCCAGTACTTC.

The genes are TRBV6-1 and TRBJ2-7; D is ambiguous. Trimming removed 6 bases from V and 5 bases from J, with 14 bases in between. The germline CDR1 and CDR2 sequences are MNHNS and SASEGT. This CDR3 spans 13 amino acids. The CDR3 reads CASRVLGENEQYF. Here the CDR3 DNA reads TGTGCCAGCAGAGTCCTCGGTGAAAACGAGCAGTACTTC.

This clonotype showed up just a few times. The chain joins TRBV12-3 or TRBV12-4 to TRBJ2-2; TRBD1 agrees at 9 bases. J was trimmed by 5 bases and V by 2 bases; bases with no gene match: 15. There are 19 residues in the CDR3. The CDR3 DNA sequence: TGTGCCAGCAGTTTACCTCTGATAACAGGGGGCAGGGAGACCGGGGAGCTGTTTTTT. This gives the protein CASSLPLITGGRETGELFF.

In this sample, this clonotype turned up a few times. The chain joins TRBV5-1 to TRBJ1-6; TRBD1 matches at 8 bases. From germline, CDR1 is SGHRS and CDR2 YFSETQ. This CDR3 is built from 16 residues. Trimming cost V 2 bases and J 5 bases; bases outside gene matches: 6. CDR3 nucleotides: TGCGCCAGCAGCTTCGTGGACAGGGCTAATAATTCACCCCTCCACTTT. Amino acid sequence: CASSFVDRANNSPLHF.

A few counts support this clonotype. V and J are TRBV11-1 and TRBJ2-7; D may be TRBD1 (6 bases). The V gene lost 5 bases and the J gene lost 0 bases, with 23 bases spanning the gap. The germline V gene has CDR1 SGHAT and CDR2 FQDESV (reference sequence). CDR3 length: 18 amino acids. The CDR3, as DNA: TGTGCCAGCAGCCGATTACCGGTCCAGGGGACCTCCTCCTACGAGCAGTACTTC. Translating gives CASSRLPVQGTSSYEQYF.

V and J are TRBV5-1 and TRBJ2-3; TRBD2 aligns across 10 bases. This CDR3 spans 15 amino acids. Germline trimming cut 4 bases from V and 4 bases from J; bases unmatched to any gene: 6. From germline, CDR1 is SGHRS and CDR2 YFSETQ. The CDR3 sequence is CASSELAGEADTQYF. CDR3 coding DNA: TGCGCCAGCAGCGAGCTAGCGGGAGAAGCAGATACGCAGTATTTT.

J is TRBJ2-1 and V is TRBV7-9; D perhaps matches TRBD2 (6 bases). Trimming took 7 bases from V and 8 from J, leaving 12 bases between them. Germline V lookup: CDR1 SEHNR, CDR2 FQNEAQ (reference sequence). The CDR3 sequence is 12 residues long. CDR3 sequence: CASTKTGDEQFF. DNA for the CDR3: TGTGCCAGCACCAAAACGGGGGATGAGCAGTTCTTC. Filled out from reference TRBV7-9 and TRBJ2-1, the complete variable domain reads DTGVSQNPRHKITKRGQNVTFRCDPISEHNRLYWYRQTLGQGPEFLTYFQNEAQLEKSRLLSDRFSAERPKGSFSTLEIQRTEQGDSAMYLCASTKTGDEQFFGPGTRLTVL.

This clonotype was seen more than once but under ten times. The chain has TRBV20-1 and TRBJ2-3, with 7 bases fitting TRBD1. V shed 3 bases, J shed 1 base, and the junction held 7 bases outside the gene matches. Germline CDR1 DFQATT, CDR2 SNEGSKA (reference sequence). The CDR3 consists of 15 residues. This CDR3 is CSARDRDSRTDTQYF. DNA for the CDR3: TGCAGTGCTAGGGACCGGGACAGCCGCACAGATACGCAGTATTTT.

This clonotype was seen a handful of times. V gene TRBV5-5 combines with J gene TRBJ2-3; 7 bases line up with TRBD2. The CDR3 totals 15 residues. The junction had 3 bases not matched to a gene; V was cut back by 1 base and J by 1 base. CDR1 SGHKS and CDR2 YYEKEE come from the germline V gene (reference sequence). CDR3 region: CASSLPAGRTDTQYF. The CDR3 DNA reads TGTGCCAGCAGCTTGCCAGCGGGACGCACAGATACGCAGTATTTT.